The 15 T cell receptor beta chains reported below all come from one sample, sequenced in a study of regulatory T cells in long-lasting Graves disease. The authors built TCR beta libraries using iRepertoire HTBI primers and Arm-PCR of CDR3 regions. TCRdb analysed the multiplex PCR reads with MiXCR anew, one entry per CDR3 protein. The sample lists around 400,000 distinct CDR3 sequences, over 14% occurring once. Time point described: newly diagnosed GD, antithyroid drugs for less than 3 months. Extracted RNA from PBMCs served as the source of the TCR library. The same data also went into a second study, on T cells in Graves' hyperthyroidism and ophthalmopathy.

The specimen was peripheral blood mononuclear cells (PBMCs), collected at new diagnosis, from a patient treated with antithyroid drugs. Receptors were obtained from a woman in her forties with Graves disease.

The rearrangement links TRBV5-1 to TRBJ2-5; D is ambiguous. CDR1 is SGHRS and CDR2 is YFSETQ in the germline V gene. Deletions cut 0 bases from V and 3 bases from J, with 9 bases between. The CDR3 spans 14 residues. The CDR3 sequence: CASSLAETEETQYF. DNA for the CDR3: TGCGCCAGCAGCTTGGCGGAGACTGAAGAGACCCAGTACTTC.

This chain connects TRBV27 to TRBJ2-3; 8 bases agree with TRBD2. V shed 10 bases, J shed 0 bases, and the junction held 6 bases outside the gene matches. CDR1 is MNHEY, CDR2 SMNVEV, per germline (reference sequence). The CDR3 spans 14 residues. CDR3 bases: TGTGCCACCACTACTAGCGGTAGCACAGATACGCAGTATTTT. Amino acids: CATTTSGSTDTQYF.

This clonotype occurred a few times. The rearrangement joins TRBV5-4 to TRBJ2-3; 11 nucleotides match TRBD2. Germline CDR1 is SGHNT and CDR2 is YYREEE (reference sequence). V lost 3 bases and J lost 0; bases outside the gene matches: 3. This CDR3 has 16 amino acids. Written as DNA, the CDR3 is TGTGCCAGCAGCTCGGTAGCGGGAGGGAGCACAGATACGCAGTATTTT. Protein: CASSSVAGGSTDTQYF.

This clonotype was found many times. The chain has TRBV19 and TRBJ1-1, with TRBD1 matching 7 bases. The CDR3 consists of 14 residues. Trimming cost V 7 bases and J 1 base; bases outside gene matches: 6. Germline V gives CDR1 LNHDA, CDR2 SQIVND (reference sequence). CDR3 coding DNA: TGTGCCAGTACCATGACAGGGAGGAACACTGAAGCTTTCTTT. It specifies CASTMTGRNTEAFF. Variable domain in full (rest from reference TRBV19 and TRBJ1-1): DGGITQSPKYLFRKEGQNVTLSCEQNLNHDAMYWYRQDPGQGLRLIYYSQIVNDFQKGDIAEGYSVSREKKESFPLTVTSAQKNPTAFYLCASTMTGRNTEAFFGQGTRLTVV.

The gene calls are TRBV14 and TRBJ2-1, with a weak D call TRBD1 (5 bases). CDR3 length: 14 amino acids. Deletions cut 5 bases from V and 9 bases from J, with 17 bases between. CDR1 SGHDN and CDR2 FVKESK come from the germline V gene. The CDR3 DNA reads as TGTGCCAGCAGCAAGGGGCAGTACGTGAGTGAGCAGTTCTTC. It codes for CASSKGQYVSEQFF.

This clonotype was seen at least ten times. The V and J genes are TRBV4-1 and TRBJ2-7, with a weak D call TRBD1 (6 bases). The CDR3 runs to 15 residues. Germline lookup yields CDR1 MGHRA and CDR2 YSYEKL. V dropped 1 base and J dropped 5 bases, with 15 bases sitting between them. The CDR3 here is CASSQVGNRVDEQYF. The CDR3, as DNA: TGCGCCAGCAGCCAAGTAGGGAACAGGGTCGACGAGCAGTACTTC.

The chain couples TRBV20-1 to TRBJ1-4; no clear D gene. This CDR3 is built from 13 residues. In germline, CDR1 is DFQATT, CDR2 SNEGSKA (reference sequence). The V end lost 1 base, the J end lost 12 bases, and 15 bases lay between the germline ends. Written as DNA, the CDR3 is TGCAGTGCTAGAGGGATTCTTGCAGACGAACTGTTTTTT. Amino acid sequence: CSARGILADELFF.

The CDR3 region has the DNA TGTGCCAGTAGTATAGAACCGGGACTACACAATGAGCAGTTCTTC. Translating it yields CASSIEPGLHNEQFF. V gene TRBV19 combines with J gene TRBJ2-1; 7 positions agree with TRBD2. In germline, CDR1 is LNHDA, CDR2 SQIVND (reference sequence). V was pared by 0 bases and J by 5 bases, with 4 bases of the junction left unmatched. This CDR3 is 15 amino acids long.

J is TRBJ2-7 and V is TRBV18, with no clear D. This CDR3 region has 14 residues. The V gene lost 0 bases and the J gene lost 3 bases, with 9 bases spanning the gap. Germline CDR1 and CDR2: KGHSH and LQKENI. This CDR3 is CASSPPTVLYEQYF. The CDR3 DNA sequence: TGTGCCAGCTCACCACCGACGGTTCTCTACGAGCAGTACTTC.

CDR3 region: CAWSKDRGSQPQHF. The CDR3 nucleotides are TGTGCCTGGAGTAAGGACAGGGGGTCCCAGCCCCAGCATTTT. The V call is TRBV30, the J call TRBJ1-5; 10 bases map to TRBD1. Looked up from germline, CDR1 is GTSNPN and CDR2 is SVGIG (reference sequence). The CDR3 is 14 residues long. Trimming cost V 2 bases and J 7 bases; bases outside gene matches: 5.

As for this clonotype: This could be a read error, since a much larger clone is one nucleotide away. The chain links TRBV20-1 to TRBJ2-1; TRBD2 matches 11 bases. Trimming cost V 4 bases and J 8 bases; bases outside gene matches: 13. The CDR3 spans 16 residues. Germline V lookup: CDR1 DFQATT, CDR2 SNEGSKA (reference sequence). The CDR3 region is CSAIRSSSGRLDEQFF. CDR3 sequence (DNA): TGCAGTGCTATCCGATCCTCTAGCGGGAGGTTGGATGAGCAGTTCTTC.

Notes on this clonotype: A much larger clonotype is one base distant, so this may be a read error. The genes are TRBV11-3 and TRBJ2-5; D might be TRBD2 (6 bases). Trimming shortened V by 4 bases and J by 5 bases, and 14 bases separated the two germline ends. CDR3 size: 14 residues. From germline, CDR1 is SGHNT and CDR2 YENEEA. CDR3 region: CASSSPREMETQYF. For the CDR3, the DNA is TGTGCCAGCAGCTCCCCTCGGGAGATGGAGACCCAGTACTTC.

This clonotype was recorded many times. This sequence joins TRBV2 and TRBJ2-5; 8 bases match TRBD2. The CDR3 sequence is 16 residues long. The germline V gene has CDR1 SNHLY and CDR2 FYNNEI. Trimming took 8 bases from V and 4 from J; bases not matched to a gene: 15. The CDR3 nucleotides read TGTGCCAGCGACTTTAGCGGGACCCCGGGCGCAGAGACCCAGTACTTC. Its protein is CASDFSGTPGAETQYF.

This clonotype was detected ten times or more. The V call is TRBV24-1, the J call TRBJ1-6; 8 nucleotides align to TRBD1. The CDR3 covers 15 residues. Germline V lookup: CDR1 KGHDR, CDR2 SFDVKD. J gave up 5 bases and V 5 bases, and 4 bases lay outside the gene matches. The CDR3 nucleotides are TGTGCCACCAGTGGTGCGACAGGGGATAATTCACCCCTCCACTTT. Its protein product is CATSGATGDNSPLHF.

This clonotype was counted at least ten times. V is TRBV28 and J is TRBJ1-1; tentatively, D is TRBD1 (6 bases). There are 14 residues in the CDR3. The V end was cut by 5 bases, the J end by 2 bases, with 12 bases between. Germline V lookup: CDR1 MDHEN, CDR2 SYDVKM. The CDR3 DNA reads TGTGCCAGCAGTCTCCGGACAGACAACACTGAAGCTTTCTTT. Amino acids: CASSLRTDNTEAFF.